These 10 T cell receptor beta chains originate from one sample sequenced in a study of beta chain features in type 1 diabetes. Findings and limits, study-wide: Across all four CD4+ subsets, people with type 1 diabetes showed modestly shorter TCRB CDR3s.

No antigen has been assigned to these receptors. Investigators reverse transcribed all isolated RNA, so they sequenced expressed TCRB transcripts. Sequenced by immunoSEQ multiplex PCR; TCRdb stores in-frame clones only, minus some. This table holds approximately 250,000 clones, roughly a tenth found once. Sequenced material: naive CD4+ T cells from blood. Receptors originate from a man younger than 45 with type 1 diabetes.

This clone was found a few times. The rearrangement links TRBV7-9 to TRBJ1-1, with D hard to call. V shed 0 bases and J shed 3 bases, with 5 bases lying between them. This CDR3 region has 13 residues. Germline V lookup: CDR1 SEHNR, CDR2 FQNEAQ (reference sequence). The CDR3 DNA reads TGTGCCAGCAGCTTAGCGGAGGACACTGAAGCTTTCTTT. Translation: CASSLAEDTEAFF.

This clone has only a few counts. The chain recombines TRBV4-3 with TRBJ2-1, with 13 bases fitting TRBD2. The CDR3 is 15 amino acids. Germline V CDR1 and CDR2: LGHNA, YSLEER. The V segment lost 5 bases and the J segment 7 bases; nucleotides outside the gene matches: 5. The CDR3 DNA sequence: TGCGCCAGCAGCTTACGGACTAGCGGGGGAAATGAGCAGTTCTTC. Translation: CASSLRTSGGNEQFF.

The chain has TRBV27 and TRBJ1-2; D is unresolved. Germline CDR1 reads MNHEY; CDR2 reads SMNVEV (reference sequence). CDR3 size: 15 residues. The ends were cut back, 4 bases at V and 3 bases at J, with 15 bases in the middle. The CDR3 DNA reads TGTGCCAGCAGTTCACCCCTCGGCGGCCACTATGGCTACACCTTC. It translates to CASSSPLGGHYGYTF.

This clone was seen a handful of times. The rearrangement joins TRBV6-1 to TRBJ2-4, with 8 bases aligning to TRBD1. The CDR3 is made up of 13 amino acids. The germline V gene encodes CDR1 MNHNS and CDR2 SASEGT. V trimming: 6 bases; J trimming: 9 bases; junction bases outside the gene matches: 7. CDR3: CASSLGQGSIQYF. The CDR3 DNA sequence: TGTGCCAGCAGCCTAGGACAGGGCTCCATTCAGTACTTC.

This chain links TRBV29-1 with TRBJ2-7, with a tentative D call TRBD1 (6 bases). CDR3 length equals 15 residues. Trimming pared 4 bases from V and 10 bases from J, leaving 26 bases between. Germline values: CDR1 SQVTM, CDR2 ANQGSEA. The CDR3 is CSVGALTGTPGRQYF. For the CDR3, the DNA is TGCAGCGTTGGGGCCCTGACCGGGACACCAGGACGTCAGTACTTC.

CDR3 region: CASTNPRGHSTQYF. The CDR3 DNA reads as TGTGCCAGCACTAACCCAAGAGGACATTCGACCCAGTACTTC. The rearrangement links TRBV6-5 to TRBJ2-5, with D possibly TRBD1 on 5 matching bases. Trimming shortened V by 7 bases and J by 7 bases, and 19 bases separated the two germline ends. Germline V gene data show CDR1 as MNHEY and CDR2 as SVGAGI. This CDR3 is 14 amino acids long.

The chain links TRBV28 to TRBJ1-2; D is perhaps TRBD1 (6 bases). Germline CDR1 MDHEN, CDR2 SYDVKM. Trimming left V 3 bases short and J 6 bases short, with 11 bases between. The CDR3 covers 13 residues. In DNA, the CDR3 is TGTGCCAGCAGTTTGATGACAGGAGATGGCTACACCTTC. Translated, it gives CASSLMTGDGYTF.

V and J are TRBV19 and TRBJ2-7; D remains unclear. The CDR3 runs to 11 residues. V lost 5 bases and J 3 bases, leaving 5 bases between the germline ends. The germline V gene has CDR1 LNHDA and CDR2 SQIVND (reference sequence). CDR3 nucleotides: TGTGCCAGTAGTCAGTACTACGAGCAGTACTTC. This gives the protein CASSQYYEQYF.

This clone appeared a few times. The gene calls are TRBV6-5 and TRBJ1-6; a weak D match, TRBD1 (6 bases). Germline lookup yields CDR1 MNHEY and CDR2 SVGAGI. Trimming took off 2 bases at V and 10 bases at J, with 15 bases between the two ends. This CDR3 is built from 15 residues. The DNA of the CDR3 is TGTGCCAGCAGTTACCGTGGTGGGGGCCAGTCACCCCTCCACTTT. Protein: CASSYRGGGQSPLHF.

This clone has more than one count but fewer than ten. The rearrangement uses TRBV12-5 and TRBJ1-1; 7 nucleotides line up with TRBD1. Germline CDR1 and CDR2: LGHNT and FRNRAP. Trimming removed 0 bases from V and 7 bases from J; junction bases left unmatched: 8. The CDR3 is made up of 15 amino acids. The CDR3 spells CASGLVLGTGVEAFF. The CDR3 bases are TGTGCTAGTGGTTTGGTACTGGGCACAGGGGTTGAAGCTTTCTTT.